This TCR beta chain was retrieved from a study of regulatory T cells in long-lasting Graves disease. This clonotype was seen a handful of times. In germline, CDR1 is SGHRS, CDR2 YFSETQ. With 4 bases clipped from V and 2 bases from J, the junction kept 6 bases outside the gene matches. The CDR3 is 15 residues long. Both iRepertoire HTBI primers and Arm-PCR of CDR3 regions were used to build the TCR beta libraries. MiXCR, applied by TCRdb to the multiplex PCR reads, yields one record per CDR3 protein. The table lists around 470,000 distinct CDR3 sequences, about 15% of them singletons. As to time point: newly diagnosed GD, antithyroid drugs for less than 3 months. Extracted PBMC RNA gave rise to the TCR library. These data were likewise used in another study, on T cells in Graves' hyperthyroidism and ophthalmopathy.

This sequence joins TRBV5-1 and TRBJ2-1; 7 nucleotides line up with TRBD1. The sequence came from a woman aged 50 to 65 with Graves disease. Sequencing was performed on peripheral blood mononuclear cells (PBMCs), taken at new diagnosis, from a patient treated with antithyroid drugs. This CDR3 reads CASSRGQRTYNEQFF. The CDR3 bases are TGCGCCAGCAGCCGGGGACAGCGCACCTACAATGAGCAGTTCTTC. The full variable domain, completed using reference TRBV5-1 and TRBJ2-1, is KAGVTQTPRYLIKTRGQQVTLSCSPISGHRSVSWYQQTPGQGLQFLFEYFSETQRNKGNFPGRFSGRQFSNSRSEMNVSTLELGDSALYLCASSRGQRTYNEQFFGPGTRLTVL.